A single sample is the source of the 14 T cell receptor beta chains below, sequenced in a study of spatial heterogeneity in lung cancer. TCRdb used MiXCR to reprocess the 5' RACE reads, holding one entry per CDR3 protein. The sample shows fewer than 20,000 distinct CDR3 sequences, under 20% of them seen only once. Time point meaning: sample taken at primary tumor resection. Unsorted whole RNA samples from tumor, nontumor lung or frozen PBMC were sequenced. The sequences come from PBMCs, collected at surgery. All receptors come from a male donor with early-stage non-small cell lung cancer.

This clonotype is medium-sized by share. The rearrangement links TRBV12-3 or TRBV12-4 to TRBJ2-6; D is unclear. The CDR3 extends over 13 amino acids. V lost 6 bases, J lost 1 base, and 4 bases lay in between. CDR3: CASRLSGANVLTF. The DNA for the CDR3 is TGTGCCAGCAGGCTGTCTGGGGCCAACGTCCTGACTTTC.

By proportion, this clonotype is medium-sized (0.01 to 0.1%). The rearrangement links TRBV10-3 to TRBJ2-3; D is unresolved. This CDR3 is built from 16 residues. The V and J ends lost 0 bases and 0 bases respectively, with 10 bases between them. Germline lookup yields CDR1 ENHRY and CDR2 SYGVKD. The CDR3 nucleotides read TGTGCCATCAGTGAGTCCATATTAGCCAGCACAGATACGCAGTATTTT. This codes for CAISESILASTDTQYF.

In this sample, this clonotype turned up a few times. This chain joins TRBV13 and TRBJ2-7; TRBD1 might be the D (6 bases). This CDR3 is 13 amino acids long. In germline, CDR1 is PRHDT, CDR2 FYEKMQ (reference sequence). Trimming left V 5 bases short and J 1 base short, with 9 bases between. Here the CDR3 reads CASSPGQSYEQYF. The DNA for the CDR3 is TGTGCCAGCAGCCCCGGACAGTCCTACGAGCAGTACTTC.

This clonotype turned up a few times. The rearrangement links TRBV20-1 to TRBJ1-2; no reliable D call. The CDR3 consists of 15 residues. The V end was cut by 4 bases, the J end by 4 bases, with 19 bases between. The germline V gene encodes CDR1 DFQATT and CDR2 SNEGSKA (reference sequence). The CDR3 region has the DNA TGCAGTGCTACGCCCGGGATCCCGGTGGGCTATGGCTACACCTTC. The encoded protein is CSATPGIPVGYGYTF.

A word on this clonotype: A much larger clone differs from this one at a single base, so this may be a read error. This sequence joins TRBV7-9 and TRBJ2-3, with D uncertain. Germline V CDR1 and CDR2: SEHNR, FQNEAQ (reference sequence). The V end was cut by 0 bases, the J end by 6 bases, with 10 bases between. The CDR3 runs to 14 residues. The CDR3 here is CASSLAEFGDTQYF. The CDR3 nucleotides read TGTGCCAGCAGCTTAGCGGAATTCGGGGATACGCAGTATTTT.

J is TRBJ1-2 and V is TRBV27; D perhaps matches TRBD1 (6 bases). The CDR3 has 14 residues. Deletions cut 6 bases from V and 4 bases from J, with 15 bases between. Germline V gene lookup returns CDR1 MNHEY and CDR2 SMNVEV (reference sequence). This CDR3 reads CASRSGGAIYGYTF. The CDR3 region has the DNA TGTGCCAGCAGGTCGGGGGGGGCGATCTATGGCTACACCTTC.

This clonotype occurred many times. The V call is TRBV3-1, the J call TRBJ2-7; the match to TRBD2 covers 8 bases. Germline lookup yields CDR1 LGHDT and CDR2 YNNKEL (reference sequence). This CDR3 is 15 amino acids long. V trimming: 1 base; J trimming: 7 bases; junction bases outside the gene matches: 9. The CDR3 loop reads CASSQVTSGGGEQYF. CDR3 coding DNA: TGTGCCAGCAGCCAAGTGACGAGCGGGGGCGGAGAGCAGTACTTC.

Ten or more counts support this clonotype. The rearrangement links TRBV5-1 to TRBJ1-2; D is undetermined. V lost 5 bases and J lost 6, with 11 bases in between. The CDR3 is made up of 12 amino acids. The germline gives CDR1 SGHRS, CDR2 YFSETQ. In DNA form, the CDR3 reads TGCGCCAGCAGTCTCGGAACGGATGGCTACACCTTC. This sequence encodes CASSLGTDGYTF.

The table lists this clonotype with many counts. The chain is built from TRBV11-2 and TRBJ2-1; D remains unclear. This CDR3 region has 13 residues. Germline assignment: CDR1 SGHAT and CDR2 FQNNGV. The germline V and J ends were trimmed by 5 bases and 7 bases, with 12 bases remaining between them. DNA for the CDR3: TGTGCCAGCAGCCCGACCGTTAGTAATGAGCAGTTCTTC. Amino acids: CASSPTVSNEQFF.

This clonotype was recorded at least ten times. The rearrangement links TRBV19 to TRBJ1-5; TRBD1 is a possible D gene (5 bases). Germline CDR1 is LNHDA and CDR2 is SQIVND (reference sequence). V gave up 6 bases and J gave up 7 bases, with 13 bases separating them. CDR3 length: 13 amino acids. The CDR3: CASRVGDWQPQHF. The CDR3 DNA reads as TGTGCCAGTAGGGTGGGGGATTGGCAGCCCCAGCATTTT.

This clonotype has just a few counts. The chain links TRBV12-3 or TRBV12-4 to TRBJ1-1, with D unresolved. V lost 8 bases, J lost 1 base, and 8 bases lay in between. CDR3 length equals 12 residues. CDR3 residues: CASRYRNTEAFF. CDR3 nucleotides: TGTGCCAGCCGGTATAGGAACACTGAAGCTTTCTTT.

This chain joins TRBV11-2 and TRBJ2-2; D remains ambiguous. Germline CDR1 is SGHAT and CDR2 is FQNNGV. Trimming stripped 3 bases from V and 3 bases from J, with 8 bases between. The CDR3 has 14 amino acids. The DNA for the CDR3 is TGTGCCAGCAGCTTCGGTCAATACACCGGGGAGCTGTTTTTT. It encodes CASSFGQYTGELFF.

The chain recombines TRBV5-1 with TRBJ2-1; D gene ambiguous. With 4 bases removed from V and 5 bases from J, the gap between germline ends came to 10 bases. The CDR3 covers 13 residues. Per germline, CDR1 SGHRS and CDR2 YFSETQ. The CDR3 is CASSLGRNNEQFF. The CDR3 bases are TGCGCCAGCAGCCTCGGACGGAACAATGAGCAGTTCTTC.

The table lists this clonotype with a few counts. The rearrangement uses TRBV3-1 and TRBJ2-5; either TRBD1 or TRBD2 may supply D (5 bases each). The length of the CDR3 is 13 residues. The germline V gene encodes CDR1 LGHDT and CDR2 YNNKEL (reference sequence). V was shortened by 4 bases and J by 4 bases, with 10 bases between the two germline ends. The CDR3 reads CASSLARGETQYF. The CDR3 nucleotides are TGTGCCAGCAGCCTGGCGAGGGGAGAGACCCAGTACTTC.